Following are 20 T cell receptor beta chains from one sample sequenced in a study of blood T cells in healthy people across ages. A sample-barcoded 5' primer and a J-beta primer mix were used in a second PCR of about 6 to 11 cycles. TCRdb re-called the 5' RACE reads through MiXCR, storing one row per CDR3 protein. Among over 700,000 distinct CDR3 sequences listed, 20% to 30% were seen once. This sample also belongs to another study, concerning T cells of mothers and their children.

Sequenced: blood. Receptor source: a boy aged 5-17 years in good health.

This clonotype was counted a few times. This chain links TRBV3-1 with TRBJ2-7; D not certain. Trimming took 1 base from V and 0 from J, leaving 16 bases between them. Per the germline V gene, CDR1 is LGHDT and CDR2 is YNNKEL (reference sequence). The CDR3 loop spans 17 amino acids. In DNA form, the CDR3 reads TGTGCCAGCAGCCAAGTTAAATCTATGGCGGTCTCCTACGAGCAGTACTTC. This sequence encodes CASSQVKSMAVSYEQYF.

The rearrangement joins TRBV27 to TRBJ2-5, with 13 positions matching TRBD2. Germline V CDR1 and CDR2: MNHEY, SMNVEV (reference sequence). Trimming took 4 bases from V and 5 from J; bases not matched to a gene: 10. The CDR3 length is 17 residues. For the CDR3, the DNA is TGTGCCAGCAGTTCCGGGACTAGCGGGACGAGCGACGAGACCCAGTACTTC. As protein: CASSSGTSGTSDETQYF.

This clonotype was counted only a few times. In DNA, the CDR3 is TGTGCCAGCAGCTTCCGGGGGGACACAGATACGCAGTATTTT. This gives the protein CASSFRGDTDTQYF. V is TRBV11-1 and J is TRBJ2-3, with TRBD2 matching over 7 bases. In germline, CDR1 is SGHAT, CDR2 FQDESV (reference sequence). The junction had 2 bases not matched to a gene; V was cut back by 3 bases and J by 2 bases. The CDR3 is 14 residues long.

This clonotype was counted a few times. The V call is TRBV7-9, the J call TRBJ1-1, with D possibly matching TRBD1 (5 bases). V shed 1 base and J shed 6 bases, with 12 bases lying between them. CDR1 and CDR2 (germline): SEHNR, FQNEAQ (reference sequence). The CDR3 length is 14 residues. CDR3 bases: TGTGCCAGCAGCTTAGGGGGGGACTACGCTGAAGCTTTCTTT. Protein sequence: CASSLGGDYAEAFF. Supplemented by reference TRBV7-9 and TRBJ1-1, the full variable domain reads DTGVSQNPRHKITKRGQNVTFRCDPISEHNRLYWYRQTLGQGPEFLTYFQNEAQLEKSRLLSDRFSAERPKGSFSTLEIQRTEQGDSAMYLCASSLGGDYAEAFFGQGTRLTVV.

The chain joins TRBV5-5 to TRBJ2-7, with 8 positions matching TRBD1. V lost 3 bases, J lost 0 bases, and 5 bases stayed unmatched. CDR1 is SGHKS, CDR2 YYEKEE, per germline (reference sequence). This CDR3 region has 15 residues. The CDR3 loop is CASSSGQASSYEQYF. In DNA, the CDR3 is TGTGCCAGCAGCTCGGGACAGGCGAGCTCCTACGAGCAGTACTTC.

This clonotype was counted between two and nine times. The chain has TRBV24-1 and TRBJ2-3; D might be TRBD1 (5 bases). V gave up 6 bases and J gave up 6 bases, with 12 bases separating them. Germline CDR1 KGHDR, CDR2 SFDVKD. CDR3 length equals 13 residues. In nucleotides, the CDR3 is TGTGCCACCAGTCGGTCTAGGGGTGATACGCAGTATTTT. As protein: CATSRSRGDTQYF.

This clonotype was seen more than once but under ten times. The J gene is TRBJ2-5, the V gene TRBV29-1, with 11 bases identical to TRBD2. V shed 4 bases, J shed 11 bases, and the junction held 12 bases outside the gene matches. Germline V lookup: CDR1 SQVTM, CDR2 ANQGSEA. The CDR3 loop spans 14 amino acids. CDR3 in amino acids: CSVVGRLAGREQYF. The DNA for the CDR3 is TGCAGCGTTGTGGGGAGACTAGCGGGGAGAGAGCAGTACTTC.

The chain is built from TRBV7-2 and TRBJ2-1; a possible D gene is TRBD2 (6 bases). Germline V gene lookup returns CDR1 SGHTA and CDR2 FQGNSA. This CDR3 has 16 amino acids. With 0 bases removed from V and 2 bases from J, the gap between germline ends came to 11 bases. CDR3 sequence reads: CASSLASGVAYNEQFF. As DNA, the CDR3 is TGTGCCAGCAGCTTAGCCTCGGGAGTTGCCTACAATGAGCAGTTCTTC. The full variable domain, its missing parts supplied by reference TRBV7-2 and TRBJ2-1, is GAGVSQSPSNKVTEKGKDVELRCDPISGHTALYWYRQSLGQGLEFLIYFQGNSAPDKSGLPSDRFSAERTGGSVSTLTIQRTQQEDSAVYLCASSLASGVAYNEQFFGPGTRLTVL.

The V gene is TRBV20-1, the J gene TRBJ2-5, with 8 nucleotides matching TRBD2. The last part of the DNA fits TRBJ2-1 better; the J call may be wrong. Germline V gene sequence: CDR1 DFQATT, CDR2 SNEGSKA (reference sequence). This CDR3 has 13 residues. The CDR3 nucleotides are TGCAGTGCTACTACGGGAGGGACGAATGAGCAGTTCTTC. Protein product: CSATTGGTNEQFF.

This clonotype was seen only a few times. The V and J genes are TRBV27 and TRBJ2-1; 10 bases align to TRBD2. This CDR3 is built from 14 residues. Germline lookup yields CDR1 MNHEY and CDR2 SMNVEV (reference sequence). The trim removed 11 bases at V and 5 bases at J, leaving 9 bases unmatched. CDR3: CAAPSGSSHNEQFF. In nucleotides, the CDR3 is TGTGCCGCGCCTAGCGGGAGTTCCCACAATGAGCAGTTCTTC.

The V and J genes are TRBV2 and TRBJ1-5; no clear D. CDR3 length equals 14 residues. Germline CDR1 reads SNHLY; CDR2 reads FYNNEI. Between the trimmed V and J ends, which lost 6 bases and 3 bases, there was a span of 12 bases. Written as DNA, the CDR3 is TGTGCCAGCAGAGCAGCCTTCATCAATCAGCCCCAGCATTTT. Protein: CASRAAFINQPQHF.

The V and J genes are TRBV9 and TRBJ2-2; 9 bases are a match to TRBD2. CDR3 length equals 16 residues. The V segment lost 4 bases and the J segment 3 bases; nucleotides outside the gene matches: 7. CDR1 and CDR2 from the germline V gene are SGDLS and YYNGEE. The CDR3 loop is CASSPWTSEYTGELFF. In DNA form, the CDR3 reads TGTGCCAGCAGCCCTTGGACTAGCGAGTACACCGGGGAGCTGTTTTTT. The variable domain in full, completed from reference TRBV9 and TRBJ2-2, reads DSGVTQTPKHLITATGQRVTLRCSPRSGDLSVYWYQQSLDQGLQFLIQYYNGEERAKGNILERFSAQQFPDLHSELNLSSLELGDSALYFCASSPWTSEYTGELFFGEGSRLTVL.

This clonotype has just a few counts. The chain combines TRBV15 with TRBJ2-1; possibly TRBD1 or TRBD2 for D (5 bases each). Germline V CDR1 and CDR2: LNHNV, YYDKDF (reference sequence). Trimming pared 8 bases from V and 2 bases from J, leaving 10 bases between. The CDR3 covers 13 residues. The CDR3 sequence is CATGGSTYNEQFF. The DNA for the CDR3 is TGTGCCACCGGGGGATCGACCTACAATGAGCAGTTCTTC. Combining the CDR3 with reference TRBV15 and TRBJ2-1 gives the whole variable domain DAMVIQNPRYQVTQFGKPVTLSCSQTLNHNVMYWYQQKSSQAPKLLFHYYDKDFNNEADTPDNFQSRRPNTSFCFLDIRSPGLGDTAMYLCATGGSTYNEQFFGPGTRLTVL.

This clonotype turned up a few times. V usage is TRBV2 and J usage is TRBJ1-6; D gene unclear. Trimming shortened V by 6 bases and J by 8 bases, and 8 bases separated the two germline ends. CDR1 and CDR2 from the germline V gene are SNHLY and FYNNEI. This CDR3 is built from 12 residues. In DNA form, the CDR3 reads TGTGCCAGCAGAACAATTTATTCACCCCTCCACTTT. It is translated as CASRTIYSPLHF.

The V and J genes are TRBV20-1 and TRBJ1-6, with a possible D match to TRBD1 (5 bases). Germline lookup yields CDR1 DFQATT and CDR2 SNEGSKA (reference sequence). CDR3 size: 14 residues. Trimming took off 3 bases at V and 7 bases at J, with 13 bases between the two ends. Here the CDR3 DNA reads TGCAGTGCTAGGGCGGAGGGGCCGAATTCACCCCTCCACTTT. Amino acid sequence: CSARAEGPNSPLHF.

This clonotype was detected only a few times. CDR3 nucleotides: TGTGCCAGCAAGAGGGGGGGCCCTTACGAGCAGTACTTC. Protein product: CASKRGGPYEQYF. The chain has TRBV2 and TRBJ2-5, with TRBD2 as a possible D gene (7 bases). The better agreement between TRBJ2-7 and the DNA end casts doubt on the J call. CDR3 size: 13 residues. Per germline, CDR1 SNHLY and CDR2 FYNNEI.

There are a few counts of this clonotype. V and J are TRBV6-1 and TRBJ2-7, with a weak D call TRBD2 (6 bases). Germline-derived CDR1 and CDR2 are MNHNS and SASEGT. Trimming pared 8 bases from V and 0 bases from J, leaving 11 bases between. The CDR3 is 13 residues long. The CDR3: CASGGLNSYEQYF. CDR3 DNA sequence: TGTGCCAGCGGGGGACTGAACTCCTACGAGCAGTACTTC.

There are a few counts of this clonotype. The gene calls are TRBV20-1 and TRBJ1-1; a possible D gene is TRBD1 (5 bases). Germline values: CDR1 DFQATT, CDR2 SNEGSKA (reference sequence). V lost 1 base to trimming and J lost 1 base, with 10 bases between them. There are 14 residues in the CDR3. CDR3 sequence: CSARVEGTNTEAFF. DNA for the CDR3: TGCAGTGCTAGAGTGGAGGGGACGAACACTGAAGCTTTCTTT.

This clonotype was recorded a few times. CDR3 protein: CASRGGDSPYEQYF. The CDR3 nucleotides are TGTGCCAGCAGGGGCGGGGACTCCCCATACGAGCAGTACTTC. The chain carries TRBV6-5 and TRBJ2-7, with D perhaps TRBD2 (6 bases). The germline CDR1 and CDR2 sequences are MNHEY and SVGAGI. The V gene lost 6 bases and the J gene lost 4 bases, with 16 bases spanning the gap. The CDR3 length is 14 residues.

Here the CDR3 DNA reads TGTGCCATCACTACCGGGACAGGGGGCTACGAGCAGTACTTC. The encoded protein is CAITTGTGGYEQYF. The chain joins TRBV10-3 to TRBJ2-7, with 11 bases matching TRBD1. The CDR3 has 14 amino acids. V trimming: 7 bases; J trimming: 3 bases; junction bases outside the gene matches: 5. CDR1 and CDR2 (germline): ENHRY, SYGVKD.